Each of the 32 T cell receptor beta chains below was sequenced from the same sample in a study of T cells after yellow fever vaccination. In TCRdb, the 5' RACE reads were re-called with MiXCR into one record per CDR3 protein. Among 340,000 or so distinct CDR3 sequences listed, around an eighth were seen once. Sequences were derived from CD4+ T cells sorted from PBMCs, sampled 15 days after the yellow fever booster vaccination. The source is a man between 18 and 29 years old who received the YFV17D yellow fever vaccine.

This clonotype was found many times. V gene TRBV20-1 combines with J gene TRBJ2-7; D gene ambiguous. Germline CDR1 reads DFQATT; CDR2 reads SNEGSKA (reference sequence). The CDR3 is 12 amino acids. V was pared by 3 bases and J by 0 bases, with 6 bases between. The CDR3 DNA reads TGCAGTGCTAGGTTCTTCTCCTACGAGCAGTACTTC. This sequence encodes CSARFFSYEQYF.

The table lists this clonotype with a few counts. The chain is built from TRBV5-8 and TRBJ2-1, with D maybe TRBD1 (7 bases). CDR3 length: 16 residues. CDR1 SGHTS and CDR2 YDEGEE come from the germline V gene. V was shortened by 4 bases and J by 2 bases, with 16 bases between the two germline ends. The CDR3 DNA sequence: TGTGCCAGCAGCAAATTCCAGGGGGGAACCTACAATGAGCAGTTCTTC. Translated: CASSKFQGGTYNEQFF.

In its sample, this clonotype was seen a few times. The CDR3 sequence is CASSSRLGPQDTQYF. CDR3 DNA: TGTGCCAGCAGCTCCCGACTCGGGCCCCAAGATACGCAGTATTTT. This chain links TRBV9 with TRBJ2-3; D is uncertain. V was pared by 4 bases and J by 5 bases, with 17 bases between. The CDR3 runs to 15 residues. Germline V gene data show CDR1 as SGDLS and CDR2 as YYNGEE.

This clonotype was detected only a few times. This chain links TRBV9 with TRBJ2-2, with D perhaps TRBD1 (6 bases). V was clipped by 4 bases and J by 2 bases, with 15 bases between them. The CDR3 is made up of 16 amino acids. Per germline, CDR1 SGDLS and CDR2 YYNGEE. CDR3 bases: TGTGCCAGCAGCTCACGTGGACAGCTTAACACCGGGGAGCTGTTTTTT. This codes for CASSSRGQLNTGELFF. Drawing the rest from reference TRBV9 and TRBJ2-2, the complete variable domain is DSGVTQTPKHLITATGQRVTLRCSPRSGDLSVYWYQQSLDQGLQFLIQYYNGEERAKGNILERFSAQQFPDLHSELNLSSLELGDSALYFCASSSRGQLNTGELFFGEGSRLTVL.

The chain couples TRBV11-2 to TRBJ2-1, with TRBD1 as a possible D gene (5 bases). The CDR3 covers 15 residues. Per the germline V gene, CDR1 is SGHAT and CDR2 is FQNNGV. Trimming stripped 0 bases from V and 7 bases from J, with 13 bases between. CDR3 region: CASSLEGRVVNEQFF. The CDR3 nucleotides read TGTGCCAGCAGCTTAGAGGGCAGGGTAGTGAATGAGCAGTTCTTC.

This sequence joins TRBV5-6 and TRBJ2-5; a weak D match, TRBD2 (5 bases). Per the germline V gene, CDR1 is SGHDT and CDR2 is YYEEEE. This CDR3 has 13 residues. Trimming took off 2 bases at V and 5 bases at J, with 10 bases between the two ends. CDR3: CASSFQSGETQYF. In DNA form, the CDR3 reads TGTGCCAGCAGCTTCCAATCGGGGGAGACCCAGTACTTC.

This clonotype was counted at least ten times. Here the CDR3 DNA reads TGCAGTGCCTCCCCAGCGGGGGGCACCTCAGATACGCAGTATTTT. Translating it yields CSASPAGGTSDTQYF. V is TRBV20-1 and J is TRBJ2-3; 9 nucleotides align to TRBD2. Trimming took 6 bases from V and 4 from J; bases not matched to a gene: 11. Germline assignment: CDR1 DFQATT and CDR2 SNEGSKA (reference sequence). The length of the CDR3 is 15 residues.

The gene calls are TRBV2 and TRBJ2-7; 9 nucleotides match TRBD1. The junction had 7 bases not matched to a gene; V was cut back by 6 bases and J by 4 bases. Germline V CDR1 and CDR2: SNHLY, FYNNEI. The CDR3 length is 14 residues. The CDR3 sequence: CASSHRDRAYEQYV. The CDR3 bases are TGTGCCAGCAGCCACCGGGACAGGGCTTACGAGCAGTACGTC.

The J gene is TRBJ1-1, the V gene TRBV5-1; 9 bases align to TRBD1. CDR3 length: 13 residues. CDR1 SGHRS and CDR2 YFSETQ come from the germline V gene. J gave up 11 bases and V 0 bases, and 5 bases lay outside the gene matches. This CDR3 reads CASSLGQGDVAFF. The CDR3 DNA is TGCGCCAGCAGCTTGGGACAGGGGGATGTTGCTTTCTTT. Looking up the rest from reference TRBV5-1 and TRBJ1-1 gives the full variable domain: KAGVTQTPRYLIKTRGQQVTLSCSPISGHRSVSWYQQTPGQGLQFLFEYFSETQRNKGNFPGRFSGRQFSNSRSEMNVSTLELGDSALYLCASSLGQGDVAFFGQGTRLTVV.

The chain recombines TRBV7-9 with TRBJ1-1; possibly TRBD1 for D (5 bases). The V and J ends lost 4 bases and 4 bases respectively, with 13 bases between them. In germline, CDR1 is SEHNR, CDR2 FQNEAQ (reference sequence). The CDR3 loop spans 14 amino acids. CDR3 in amino acids: CASSYGGGGTEAFF. The CDR3 bases are TGTGCCAGCAGCTACGGCGGGGGGGGCACTGAAGCTTTCTTT.

This clonotype occurred many times. The J gene is TRBJ1-2, the V gene TRBV5-1; no clear D gene. Per germline, CDR1 SGHRS and CDR2 YFSETQ. The CDR3 is 12 residues long. Trimming cost V 0 bases and J 2 bases, with 2 bases left between them. CDR3: CASSLDNYGYTF. The CDR3 DNA follows: TGCGCCAGCAGCTTGGACAACTATGGCTACACCTTC. The whole variable domain, filled in from reference TRBV5-1 and TRBJ1-2, reads KAGVTQTPRYLIKTRGQQVTLSCSPISGHRSVSWYQQTPGQGLQFLFEYFSETQRNKGNFPGRFSGRQFSNSRSEMNVSTLELGDSALYLCASSLDNYGYTFGSGTRLTVV.

This clonotype has just a few counts. V and J are TRBV5-1 and TRBJ2-3, with D maybe TRBD1 (5 bases). The length of the CDR3 is 16 residues. Germline values: CDR1 SGHRS, CDR2 YFSETQ. With 0 bases removed from V and 4 bases from J, the gap between germline ends came to 15 bases. The CDR3 nucleotides read TGCGCCAGCAGCTTGGGGGTTTCGACAGAAGCAGATACGCAGTATTTT. This sequence encodes CASSLGVSTEADTQYF.

This clonotype showed up just a few times. V is TRBV7-2 and J is TRBJ2-1; D tentatively fits TRBD1 or TRBD2 (6 bases each). V lost 0 bases, J lost 8 bases, and 20 bases lay in between. The CDR3 covers 17 residues. Germline lookup yields CDR1 SGHTA and CDR2 FQGNSA. The CDR3: CASSLALRGRQFDEQFF. In nucleotides, the CDR3 is TGTGCCAGCAGCTTAGCGCTACGGGGGCGGCAATTCGATGAGCAGTTCTTC.

The chain carries TRBV5-1 and TRBJ1-1; D unresolved. V was clipped by 4 bases and J by 0 bases, with 10 bases between them. Germline V gene sequence: CDR1 SGHRS, CDR2 YFSETQ. This CDR3 has 14 amino acids. The CDR3, as DNA: TGCGCCAGCAGCATGGACGGACTGAACACTGAAGCTTTCTTT. Translating it yields CASSMDGLNTEAFF.

This sequence joins TRBV7-2 and TRBJ1-4, with 9 bases matching TRBD1. Germline trimming cut 4 bases from V and 7 bases from J; bases unmatched to any gene: 4. Germline V gene sequence: CDR1 SGHTA, CDR2 FQGNSA. The CDR3 is made up of 14 amino acids. CDR3 DNA sequence: TGTGCCAGCAGCTCCCGGGACAGGGTTGAAAAACTGTTTTTT. Translated: CASSSRDRVEKLFF.

V gene TRBV7-9 combines with J gene TRBJ2-6; D unresolved. There are 15 residues in the CDR3. Between the trimmed V and J ends, which lost 3 bases and 1 base, there was a span of 7 bases. The germline V gene has CDR1 SEHNR and CDR2 FQNEAQ (reference sequence). The CDR3 region has the DNA TGTGCCAGCAGCTTGACCCTTTCTGGGGCCAACGTCCTGACTTTC. Residues: CASSLTLSGANVLTF. Supplemented by reference TRBV7-9 and TRBJ2-6, the full variable domain reads DTGVSQNPRHKITKRGQNVTFRCDPISEHNRLYWYRQTLGQGPEFLTYFQNEAQLEKSRLLSDRFSAERPKGSFSTLEIQRTEQGDSAMYLCASSLTLSGANVLTFGAGSRLTVL.

This clonotype was seen ten or more times. A read error may account for a junction end that differs from germline. The chain employs TRBV24-1 and TRBJ2-2; D uncertain. Germline CDR1 is KGHDR and CDR2 is SFDVKD. This CDR3 comprises 15 residues. The CDR3: CASSASRVNTGELFF. The CDR3, as DNA: TGTGCCTCCAGCGCTAGTCGAGTAAACACCGGGGAGCTGTTTTTT.

The V gene is TRBV9, the J gene TRBJ1-6; D is undetermined. The germline V gene has CDR1 SGDLS and CDR2 YYNGEE. Trimming stripped 8 bases from V and 5 bases from J, with 11 bases between. The CDR3 has 13 amino acids. CDR3 bases: TGTGCCAGTTCTCCAGTAGATAATTCACCCCTCCACTTT. Its protein product is CASSPVDNSPLHF.

V is TRBV5-1 and J is TRBJ2-2, with TRBD1 identical over 7 bases. Per germline, CDR1 SGHRS and CDR2 YFSETQ. The CDR3 runs to 16 residues. The junction had 8 bases not matched to a gene; V was cut back by 0 bases and J by 6 bases. CDR3 DNA: TGCGCCAGCAGCTTGGACCCGAACAGGGGCGCCGGGGAGCTGTTTTTT. It encodes CASSLDPNRGAGELFF.

This clonotype has more than one count but fewer than ten. This chain uses TRBV5-1 with TRBJ1-1; perhaps TRBD1 as D (5 bases). V was clipped by 4 bases and J by 3 bases, with 19 bases between them. The germline CDR1 and CDR2 sequences are SGHRS and YFSETQ. This CDR3 comprises 16 residues. The CDR3 spells CASSPTVGGADTEAFF. In DNA form, the CDR3 reads TGCGCCAGCAGCCCCACGGTAGGAGGGGCGGACACTGAAGCTTTCTTT.

The gene calls are TRBV12-3 or TRBV12-4 and TRBJ1-6; 9 positions agree with TRBD1. V dropped 3 bases and J dropped 7; count of bases not matched to a gene: 7. CDR3 size: 16 residues. The CDR3 is CASSLGTGNLNSPLHF. The CDR3, as DNA: TGTGCCAGCAGTTTGGGGACAGGGAATCTAAATTCACCCCTCCACTTT.

This clonotype was recorded many times. The chain employs TRBV28 and TRBJ2-1; D call uncertain. The V gene lost 8 bases and the J gene lost 8 bases, with 22 bases spanning the gap. Germline V CDR1 and CDR2: MDHEN, SYDVKM. The CDR3 loop spans 15 amino acids. As DNA, the CDR3 is TGTGCCAGCTACCATGGGGTGGCAGGCCAGGATGAGCAGTTCTTC. It translates to CASYHGVAGQDEQFF.

This clonotype turned up a few times. The chain joins TRBV7-2 to TRBJ2-5, with 8 bases aligning to TRBD2. The length of the CDR3 is 15 residues. Trimming removed 1 base from V and 5 bases from J; junction bases left unmatched: 6. Germline V gene data show CDR1 as SGHTA and CDR2 as FQGNSA. In DNA form, the CDR3 reads TGTGCCAGCAGCTTAGTACGGGAGGGGTCTGAGACCCAGTACTTC. It translates to CASSLVREGSETQYF.

The CDR3, as DNA: TGTGCCAGCAGCACCGGCGGGGGGGCCTACAATGAGCAGTTCTTC. It encodes CASSTGGGAYNEQFF. V gene TRBV9 combines with J gene TRBJ2-1; 9 nucleotides line up with TRBD2. The CDR3 length is 15 residues. Germline V lookup: CDR1 SGDLS, CDR2 YYNGEE. The V gene end was trimmed by 4 bases and the J gene end by 2 bases; junction bases not matched to a gene: 4. Variable domain in full (rest from reference TRBV9 and TRBJ2-1): DSGVTQTPKHLITATGQRVTLRCSPRSGDLSVYWYQQSLDQGLQFLIQYYNGEERAKGNILERFSAQQFPDLHSELNLSSLELGDSALYFCASSTGGGAYNEQFFGPGTRLTVL.

This clonotype was seen repeatedly, ten times or more. The chain recombines TRBV20-1 with TRBJ2-2; TRBD1 agrees at 11 bases. Germline CDR1 reads DFQATT; CDR2 reads SNEGSKA (reference sequence). This CDR3 comprises 17 residues. With 4 bases clipped from V and 0 bases from J, the junction kept 7 bases outside the gene matches. CDR3 loop: CSAKGQGASSNTGELFF. The CDR3 DNA reads as TGCAGTGCTAAAGGACAGGGGGCCTCTTCGAACACCGGGGAGCTGTTTTTT.

This clonotype has a handful of counts. The chain couples TRBV4-3 to TRBJ2-1; tentatively, D is TRBD2 (7 bases). Germline V gives CDR1 LGHNA, CDR2 YSLEER. Trimming stripped 4 bases from V and 5 bases from J, with 15 bases between. There are 15 residues in the CDR3. The CDR3 DNA reads TGCGCCAGCAGCCTCCCCGGGGGGCAAAACAATGAGCAGTTCTTC. Translation: CASSLPGGQNNEQFF.

This clonotype has more than one count but fewer than ten. The V call is TRBV7-3, the J call TRBJ2-2; weak D call: TRBD2 (6 bases). V was pared by 1 base and J by 1 base, with 13 bases between. Germline V gives CDR1 SGHTA, CDR2 FQGTGA. The CDR3 has 17 amino acids. The chain's CDR3 is CASSLIGAGRNTGELFF. CDR3 bases: TGTGCCAGCAGCTTAATCGGGGCGGGGAGGAACACCGGGGAGCTGTTTTTT.

This clonotype has just a few counts. The rearrangement joins TRBV7-2 to TRBJ2-3, with D unresolved. CDR1 and CDR2 from the germline V gene are SGHTA and FQGNSA. The CDR3 runs 15 residues. Trimming removed 3 bases from V and 1 base from J, with 11 bases in between. Here the CDR3 DNA reads TGTGCCAGCAGCTTCTACAGTACTGGCACAGATACGCAGTATTTT. This codes for CASSFYSTGTDTQYF.

This clonotype turned up a few times. The chain is built from TRBV7-9 and TRBJ1-2; D gene unclear. Germline V CDR1 and CDR2: SEHNR, FQNEAQ (reference sequence). With 3 bases removed from V and 8 bases from J, the gap between germline ends came to 25 bases. This CDR3 region has 17 residues. CDR3 coding DNA: TGTGCCAGCAGCTTTTACCTTGCCCCACGGGCAGCGGGGGGCTACACCTTC. This encodes CASSFYLAPRAAGGYTF.

The chain combines TRBV4-1 with TRBJ2-1; D is possibly TRBD1 (5 bases). The CDR3 is 19 amino acids. V was pared by 3 bases and J by 7 bases, with 28 bases between. Per germline, CDR1 MGHRA and CDR2 YSYEKL. CDR3 DNA: TGCGCCAGCAGCCAGCTCTGGCGTGTCGGGTTATGGGGCACGAATGAGCAGTTCTTC. Encoded protein: CASSQLWRVGLWGTNEQFF.

The sample holds many counts of this clonotype. This chain links TRBV5-1 with TRBJ2-2, with 10 positions matching TRBD2. CDR1 and CDR2 from the germline V gene are SGHRS and YFSETQ. After removal of 1 base from V and 7 bases from J, the junction contained 7 bases not matched to a gene. This CDR3 has 16 amino acids. CDR3 nucleotides: TGCGCCAGCAGCTTGCCCCTAGCGGGGGACTTCGGGGAGCTGTTTTTT. Protein: CASSLPLAGDFGELFF.

A few counts support this clonotype. The chain uses TRBV30 and TRBJ2-7; no reliable D call. Germline V gives CDR1 GTSNPN, CDR2 SVGIG (reference sequence). V lost 2 bases to trimming and J lost 6 bases, with 14 bases between them. The CDR3 is 13 residues long. This CDR3 reads CAWSPIGPSEQYF. CDR3 DNA: TGTGCCTGGAGTCCCATAGGGCCCTCCGAGCAGTACTTC.